The 25 T cell receptor beta chains presented below share a single source sample, sequenced in a study of cytomegalovirus exposure and HLA in healthy donors. In the PCR, 60 Vbeta and 13 Jbeta primers were used. Clones were read by immunoSEQ multiplex PCR, and TCRdb kept only the in-frame ones, dropping some. The sample yields about 170,000 clones, approximately 78% seen once. What was sequenced was PBMCs. The origin of the receptors is a human donor in good health.

This clone was counted many times. This chain uses TRBV6-1 with TRBJ1-2; 9 nucleotides align to TRBD1. V was clipped by 4 bases and J by 4 bases; unmatched bases: 7. CDR1 MNHNS and CDR2 SASEGT come from the germline V gene. CDR3 size: 15 residues. The CDR3, as DNA: TGTGCCAGCAGTGCCCGACAGGGGGAGGTCTATGGCTACACCTTC. This codes for CASSARQGEVYGYTF.

This clone was counted a few times. The chain is built from TRBV5-1 and TRBJ1-2; D is undetermined. V was cut by 0 bases and J by 1 base, with 10 bases left in between. Germline CDR1 SGHRS, CDR2 YFSETQ. The CDR3 runs 15 residues. The CDR3 spells CASSLDDGINYGYTF. In DNA, the CDR3 is TGCGCCAGCAGCTTGGACGACGGGATTAACTATGGCTACACCTTC.

V and J are TRBV14 and TRBJ2-1; a weak D match, TRBD2 (7 bases). Between the trimmed V and J ends, which lost 1 base and 9 bases, there was a span of 10 bases. Per the germline V gene, CDR1 is SGHDN and CDR2 is FVKESK. The CDR3 totals 13 residues. CDR3: CASSQVRGGEQFF. The CDR3 DNA reads as TGTGCCAGCAGCCAAGTGAGGGGGGGTGAGCAGTTCTTC. The full variable domain, completed using reference TRBV14 and TRBJ2-1, is EAGVTQFPSHSVIEKGQTVTLRCDPISGHDNLYWYRRVMGKEIKFLLHFVKESKQDESGMPNNRFLAERTGGTYSTLKVQPAELEDSGVYFCASSQVRGGEQFFGPGTRLTVL.

V and J are TRBV14 and TRBJ1-6; 8 bases are shared with TRBD1. V shed 6 bases, J shed 7 bases, and the junction held 11 bases outside the gene matches. The CDR3 has 16 amino acids. The germline CDR1 and CDR2 sequences are SGHDN and FVKESK. The CDR3 sequence is CASSLLRGQANSPLHF. The CDR3 DNA sequence: TGTGCCAGCAGTCTCTTGAGGGGACAGGCAAATTCACCCCTCCACTTT.

The chain joins TRBV28 to TRBJ1-4; 7 bases fit TRBD1. Germline loops: CDR1 MDHEN, CDR2 SYDVKM. Losses at the gene ends were 3 bases for V and 8 bases for J; bases not matched to a gene: 9. The CDR3 is made up of 15 amino acids. As DNA, the CDR3 is TGTGCCAGCAGTTTCCCCCGACAGGGAAGGGAAAAACTGTTTTTT. Translation gives CASSFPRQGREKLFF.

This clone was found once. This sequence joins TRBV7-3 and TRBJ1-2, with no clear D. V was pared by 1 base and J by 4 bases, with 22 bases between. The CDR3 runs 18 residues. Germline V gives CDR1 SGHTA, CDR2 FQGTGA. This chain's CDR3 is CASSLNPAGLAAFYGYTF. In nucleotides, the CDR3 is TGTGCCAGCAGCTTAAATCCGGCGGGCTTGGCCGCTTTCTATGGCTACACCTTC.

The chain uses TRBV6-1 and TRBJ2-4; 8 bases are shared with TRBD2. The V and J ends lost 3 bases and 14 bases, in that order; junction bases with no gene match: 12. The CDR3 extends over 14 amino acids. Germline V gene sequence: CDR1 MNHNS, CDR2 SASEGT. DNA of the CDR3: TGTGCCAGCAGTGAGAGCGGGGGCCGCTGTCGGGAGTACTTC. It encodes CASSESGGRCREYF.

J is TRBJ1-2 and V is TRBV30; tentatively, D is TRBD1 (6 bases). V lost 3 bases, J lost 8 bases, and 13 bases lay in between. Germline V gene data show CDR1 as GTSNPN and CDR2 as SVGIG (reference sequence). CDR3 length: 12 amino acids. Written as DNA, the CDR3 is TGTGCCTGGAGAGGGGGGGCGGGGGGCTACACCTTC. Protein product: CAWRGGAGGYTF.

The chain joins TRBV2 to TRBJ2-5, with 9 bases matching TRBD1. With V trimmed by 1 base and J by 4 bases, 4 bases remained unmatched. The CDR3 sequence is 15 residues long. Looked up from germline, CDR1 is SNHLY and CDR2 is FYNNEI. The CDR3 DNA follows: TGTGCCAGCAGTGAAGTTCCGGGACAGGGAGAGACCCAGTACTTC. It is translated as CASSEVPGQGETQYF.

The gene calls are TRBV7-8 and TRBJ1-4, with D perhaps TRBD1 (5 bases). Trimming left V 6 bases short and J 0 bases short, with 17 bases between. Germline V lookup: CDR1 SGHVS, CDR2 FQNEAQ. The CDR3 consists of 17 residues. The CDR3 sequence: CASRELSGIATNEKLFF. CDR3 nucleotides: TGTGCCAGCAGGGAACTTTCAGGGATCGCAACTAATGAAAAACTGTTTTTT.

The chain carries TRBV30 and TRBJ2-5; no firm D call. CDR1 is GTSNPN and CDR2 is SVGIG in the germline V gene (reference sequence). This CDR3 contains 11 residues. Trimming removed 4 bases from V and 2 bases from J, with 5 bases in between. Written as DNA, the CDR3 is TGTGCCTGGATCGAGCAAGAGACCCAGTACTTC. Its protein is CAWIEQETQYF. Full variable domain (outside the CDR3, taken from reference TRBV30 and TRBJ2-5): SQTIHQWPATLVQPVGSPLSLECTVEGTSNPNLYWYRQAAGRGLQLLFYSVGIGQISSEVPQNLSASRPQDRQFILSSKKLLLSDSGFYLCAWIEQETQYFGPGTRLLVL.

The chain couples TRBV2 to TRBJ2-7; 8 bases are a match to TRBD2. The CDR3 covers 14 residues. Trimming took 7 bases from V and 2 from J; bases not matched to a gene: 7. Germline CDR1 SNHLY, CDR2 FYNNEI. In DNA form, the CDR3 reads TGTGCCAGCAACCCGGGGGGGGGCCCCTACGAGCAGTACTTC. This gives the protein CASNPGGGPYEQYF.

The J gene is TRBJ1-6, the V gene TRBV6-1, with D tentatively TRBD1 (6 bases). Germline CDR1 reads MNHNS; CDR2 reads SASEGT. Trimming took off 5 bases at V and 7 bases at J, with 15 bases between the two ends. The CDR3 sequence is 15 residues long. The CDR3 coding sequence is TGTGCCAGCAGTCGCTACGAGGACAGAAATTCACCCCTCCACTTT. Amino acids: CASSRYEDRNSPLHF.

In this sample, this clone turned up once. V is TRBV19 and J is TRBJ2-7; D might be TRBD2 (5 bases). V was cut by 8 bases and J by 7 bases, with 24 bases left in between. This CDR3 spans 15 amino acids. Germline lookup yields CDR1 LNHDA and CDR2 SQIVND (reference sequence). The CDR3 nucleotides read TGTGCCAGTTCATTATTCAGATCGACGAGAGGGGAGCAGTACTTC. Protein: CASSLFRSTRGEQYF.

The genes are TRBV5-1 and TRBJ2-3; TRBD1 matches at 8 bases. CDR3 length equals 14 residues. V shed 7 bases, J shed 1 base, and the junction held 5 bases outside the gene matches. Germline CDR1 reads SGHRS; CDR2 reads YFSETQ. CDR3 sequence reads: CASGPGQGTDTQYF. CDR3 in DNA: TGCGCCAGCGGGCCGGGACAGGGCACAGATACGCAGTATTTT.

In this sample, this clone turned up once. The gene calls are TRBV7-9 and TRBJ2-6, with D possibly matching TRBD2 (6 bases). The CDR3 runs 12 residues. Germline CDR1 and CDR2: SEHNR and FQNEAQ (reference sequence). V lost 2 bases to trimming and J lost 13 bases, with 9 bases between them. The CDR3 protein is CASSLSGRVLTF. The CDR3, as DNA: TGTGCCAGCAGCTTATCAGGGAGGGTCCTGACTTTC.

This chain connects TRBV10-3 to TRBJ2-1; 7 bases are a match to TRBD1. Losses at the gene ends were 9 bases for V and 2 bases for J; bases not matched to a gene: 7. Germline V gene data show CDR1 as ENHRY and CDR2 as SYGVKD. The CDR3 runs 14 residues. The CDR3 sequence is CAIRVDRAYNEQFF. The CDR3 DNA is TGTGCCATTCGAGTTGACAGGGCCTACAATGAGCAGTTCTTC.

The rearrangement links TRBV7-9 to TRBJ2-3; D is possibly TRBD2 (5 bases). This CDR3 has 15 residues. V shed 1 base and J shed 4 bases, with 12 bases lying between them. Germline CDR1 SEHNR, CDR2 FQNEAQ (reference sequence). CDR3 bases: TGTGCCAGCAGCTTAGGGGGAGTATGGTCAGATACGCAGTATTTT. This translates into CASSLGGVWSDTQYF.

The V call is TRBV7-3, the J call TRBJ2-1; tentative D call: TRBD2 (6 bases). V lost 4 bases and J lost 10, with 14 bases in between. Germline lookup yields CDR1 SGHTA and CDR2 FQGTGA. This CDR3 region has 13 residues. The CDR3 DNA reads as TGTGCCAGCAGCTCCGCCGGGAGCAACGAGCAGTTCTTC. Protein product: CASSSAGSNEQFF.

The table lists this clone with a few counts. This sequence joins TRBV7-6 and TRBJ2-7; TRBD2 matches at 10 bases. Germline CDR1 SGHVS, CDR2 FNYEAQ. This CDR3 comprises 18 residues. Losses at the gene ends were 1 base for V and 5 bases for J; bases not matched to a gene: 14. The CDR3 spells CASSLVLQRGGTSNEQYF. The CDR3 DNA follows: TGTGCCAGCAGCTTAGTCCTCCAGCGGGGGGGGACAAGCAACGAGCAGTACTTC.

This chain's CDR3 is CASSEAGWTGTYEQYF. CDR3 nucleotide sequence: TGTGCCAGCAGTGAAGCGGGATGGACAGGAACCTACGAGCAGTACTTC. V usage is TRBV6-1 and J usage is TRBJ2-7; 7 bases match TRBD1. Losses at the gene ends were 0 bases for V and 2 bases for J; bases not matched to a gene: 7. This CDR3 is 16 amino acids long. CDR1 and CDR2 (germline): MNHNS, SASEGT.

The V and J genes are TRBV5-4 and TRBJ2-5; D remains unclear. V was clipped by 5 bases and J by 0 bases, with 5 bases between them. Germline CDR1 is SGHNT and CDR2 is YYREEE (reference sequence). CDR3 size: 12 residues. CDR3 coding DNA: TGTGCCAGCAGACGGGACCAAGAGACCCAGTACTTC. It yields the protein CASRRDQETQYF.

J is TRBJ2-7 and V is TRBV11-3; tentative D call: TRBD1 (6 bases). The germline gives CDR1 SGHNT, CDR2 YENEEA. Deletions cut 2 bases from V and 0 bases from J, with 11 bases between. There are 15 residues in the CDR3. CDR3 residues: CASSLLGHSSYEQYF. The DNA of the CDR3 is TGTGCCAGCAGCTTACTGGGACATAGCTCCTACGAGCAGTACTTC.

CDR3 bases: TGTGCCAGCAGTTCTAACAGGGGGCTAGATCAGCCCCAGCATTTT. This sequence encodes CASSSNRGLDQPQHF. The chain uses TRBV28 and TRBJ1-5, with 9 bases identical to TRBD1. This CDR3 is 15 amino acids long. Trimming took 4 bases from V and 5 from J; bases not matched to a gene: 6. Germline lookup yields CDR1 MDHEN and CDR2 SYDVKM.

This clone has a handful of counts. V is TRBV6-4 and J is TRBJ2-7; D unclear. This CDR3 contains 13 residues. The V end lost 0 bases, the J end lost 3 bases, and 6 bases lay between the germline ends. Germline V lookup: CDR1 MRHNA, CDR2 SNTAGT. CDR3 amino acids: CASSDSYGYEQYF. CDR3 nucleotides: TGTGCCAGCAGTGACTCCTACGGCTACGAGCAGTACTTC.